These 31 T cell receptor beta chains were sequenced from one sample in a study of cytomegalovirus exposure and HLA in healthy donors. Sequenced by immunoSEQ multiplex PCR; TCRdb stores in-frame clones only, minus some. The table lists 140,000 or so clones, roughly 87% of them singletons. The sample consisted of PBMCs. Receptors were obtained from a young man in good health and CMV-seropositive.

The chain carries TRBV10-3 and TRBJ2-1; D perhaps matches TRBD1 (9 bases). Trimming shortened V by 5 bases and J by 6 bases, and 20 bases separated the two germline ends. The germline CDR1 and CDR2 sequences are ENHRY and SYGVKD. The CDR3 runs 16 residues. The CDR3 nucleotides read TGTGCCATCAGTCCCTCGGGAGGGGACAGGGTCAATGAGCAGTTCTTC. It specifies CAISPSGGDRVNEQFF.

The chain joins TRBV5-1 to TRBJ1-2; 8 positions agree with TRBD1. Germline loops: CDR1 SGHRS, CDR2 YFSETQ. The CDR3 contains 18 residues. Trimming took 3 bases from V and 1 from J; bases not matched to a gene: 14. This CDR3 reads CASSSSGTGTMFNYGYTF. DNA of the CDR3: TGCGCCAGCAGCTCTTCCGGGACAGGCACCATGTTTAACTATGGCTACACCTTC.

The rearrangement joins TRBV7-7 to TRBJ2-1, with D maybe TRBD2 (6 bases). CDR1 is SSHAT, CDR2 FNYEAQ, per germline (reference sequence). The CDR3 is 11 amino acids. Trimming stripped 5 bases from V and 8 bases from J, with 7 bases between. The CDR3, as DNA: TGTGCCAGCAGCGGGGGGTATGAGCAGTTCTTC. It specifies CASSGGYEQFF.

The V and J genes are TRBV27 and TRBJ1-2, with TRBD1 as a possible D gene (6 bases). The CDR3 sequence is 13 residues long. Germline CDR1 reads MNHEY; CDR2 reads SMNVEV (reference sequence). Trimming pared 2 bases from V and 9 bases from J, leaving 13 bases between. CDR3 region: CASSLAGGGSYTF. The CDR3 DNA reads TGTGCCAGCAGTTTAGCGGGGGGCGGAAGCTACACCTTC.

The V call is TRBV5-1, the J call TRBJ2-7; 13 positions agree with TRBD2. CDR3 size: 16 residues. Losses at the gene ends were 0 bases for V and 5 bases for J; bases not matched to a gene: 5. The germline V gene has CDR1 SGHRS and CDR2 YFSETQ. The DNA of the CDR3 is TGCGCCAGCAGCTTGGGACTAGCGGGGGGTGGGAACGAGCAGTACTTC. Its protein is CASSLGLAGGGNEQYF.

The chain links TRBV19 to TRBJ1-4, with D tentatively TRBD1 (6 bases). The germline V gene has CDR1 LNHDA and CDR2 SQIVND (reference sequence). The CDR3 is 14 residues long. V was trimmed by 7 bases and J by 10 bases, leaving 19 bases between them. The CDR3 is CASTPLGAHGKLFF. The CDR3 DNA reads TGTGCCAGTACCCCGCTGGGGGCCCATGGAAAACTGTTTTTT.

The chain carries TRBV5-6 and TRBJ1-6; unclear D gene. V was cut by 2 bases and J by 0 bases, with 12 bases left in between. CDR3 size: 17 residues. Germline CDR1 and CDR2: SGHDT and YYEEEE. The CDR3 loop is CASSFGSGSSYNSPLHF. CDR3 sequence (DNA): TGTGCCAGCAGCTTTGGTTCCGGGAGCTCCTATAATTCACCCCTCCACTTT.

The genes are TRBV7-8 and TRBJ1-4; TRBD1 matches at 9 bases. This CDR3 has 15 amino acids. The trim removed 1 base at V and 5 bases at J, leaving 2 bases unmatched. Germline values: CDR1 SGHVS, CDR2 FQNEAQ. In DNA form, the CDR3 reads TGTGCCAGCAGCTTAGGGACAGGGGTGAATGAAAAACTGTTTTTT. Encoded protein: CASSLGTGVNEKLFF. Full variable domain (missing parts from reference TRBV7-8 and TRBJ1-4): GAGVSQSPRYKVAKRGQDVALRCDPISGHVSLFWYQQALGQGPEFLTYFQNEAQLDKSGLPSDRFFAERPEGSVSTLKIQRTQQEDSAVYLCASSLGTGVNEKLFFGSGTQLSVL.

The chain combines TRBV6-1 with TRBJ1-5; no clear D gene. Germline loops: CDR1 MNHNS, CDR2 SASEGT. The CDR3 length is 15 residues. The germline V and J ends were trimmed by 5 bases and 0 bases, with 11 bases remaining between them. CDR3 nucleotides: TGTGCCAGCAGTTGGTCAGTTAATAGCAATCAGCCCCAGCATTTT. Protein: CASSWSVNSNQPQHF.

This rearrangement joins TRBV6-5 to TRBJ1-1; no definite D call. Germline CDR1 reads MNHEY; CDR2 reads SVGAGI. The CDR3 is 13 amino acids. The V gene lost 0 bases and the J gene lost 8 bases, with 10 bases spanning the gap. This CDR3 reads CASSYSLQKEAFF. In DNA form, the CDR3 reads TGTGCCAGCAGTTACTCGTTACAGAAGGAAGCTTTCTTT.

V usage is TRBV4-1 and J usage is TRBJ2-7; D perhaps matches TRBD1 (5 bases). CDR3 length: 17 residues. V dropped 2 bases and J dropped 6 bases, with 23 bases sitting between them. CDR1 is MGHRA, CDR2 YSYEKL, per germline. Here the CDR3 DNA reads TGCGCCAGCAGCCAATTATCGGTCCGCTGGGGCCCTAGCGAGCAGTACTTC. This encodes CASSQLSVRWGPSEQYF.

The CDR3 coding sequence is TGTGCCAGCAGTTCGTCGGGTAACTATGGCTACACCTTC. It codes for CASSSSGNYGYTF. This sequence joins TRBV27 and TRBJ1-2, with unresolved D. Looked up from germline, CDR1 is MNHEY and CDR2 is SMNVEV (reference sequence). V lost 4 bases and J lost 1, with 7 bases in between. This CDR3 has 13 amino acids.

The chain carries TRBV6-1 and TRBJ2-7, with a possible D match to TRBD2 (7 bases). This CDR3 is 13 amino acids long. The germline V gene encodes CDR1 MNHNS and CDR2 SASEGT. Trimming cost V 6 bases and J 3 bases, with 12 bases left between them. The CDR3 sequence: CASSPGEGYEQYF. CDR3 bases: TGTGCCAGCAGCCCAGGGGAGGGCTACGAGCAGTACTTC.

The chain carries TRBV11-3 and TRBJ2-3, with D perhaps TRBD2 (6 bases). With 5 bases removed from V and 5 bases from J, the gap between germline ends came to 14 bases. The CDR3 is 14 residues long. Looked up from germline, CDR1 is SGHNT and CDR2 is YENEEA. CDR3: CASSRRGGKDTQYF. The CDR3, as DNA: TGTGCCAGCAGCCGCCGCGGCGGGAAAGATACGCAGTATTTT.

The sample holds one count of this clone. V and J are TRBV4-2 and TRBJ2-2; D is possibly TRBD2 (5 bases). CDR3 length: 13 amino acids. V was trimmed by 6 bases and J by 6 bases, leaving 11 bases between them. Per germline, CDR1 LGHNA and CDR2 YNFKEQ. In nucleotides, the CDR3 is TGTGCCAGCAGGAGGGAAACCCCCGGGGAGCTGTTTTTT. It yields the protein CASRRETPGELFF.

V is TRBV27 and J is TRBJ1-2; D is perhaps TRBD1 (6 bases). V lost 5 bases, J lost 4 bases, and 11 bases lay in between. This CDR3 comprises 13 residues. Germline V CDR1 and CDR2: MNHEY, SMNVEV (reference sequence). CDR3 DNA: TGTGCCAGCAGTACGACAGGTTTCTATGGCTACACCTTC. Its protein is CASSTTGFYGYTF.

The rearrangement links TRBV11-2 to TRBJ1-1; D is possibly TRBD1 (6 bases). Trimming pared 4 bases from V and 4 bases from J, leaving 10 bases between. Germline V gene lookup returns CDR1 SGHAT and CDR2 FQNNGV. This CDR3 has 13 amino acids. This CDR3 reads CASSWTDATEAFF. The CDR3 DNA is TGTGCCAGCAGCTGGACAGATGCCACTGAAGCTTTCTTT.

The chain has TRBV19 and TRBJ2-2, with 12 nucleotides matching TRBD1. The CDR3 runs to 19 residues. Germline CDR1 and CDR2: LNHDA and SQIVND (reference sequence). The trim removed 3 bases at V and 2 bases at J, leaving 10 bases unmatched. CDR3 nucleotide sequence: TGTGCCAGTAGTATCAGGGACAGGGGGCGAGGGGTAAACACCGGGGAGCTGTTTTTT. This sequence encodes CASSIRDRGRGVNTGELFF.

The chain combines TRBV28 with TRBJ2-1, with D hard to call. CDR3 length: 11 residues. The V end lost 4 bases, the J end lost 13 bases, and 11 bases lay between the germline ends. Germline loops: CDR1 MDHEN, CDR2 SYDVKM. The CDR3 sequence is CASSSTTNQFF. Here the CDR3 DNA reads TGTGCCAGCAGTTCAACGACAAACCAGTTCTTC.

The J gene is TRBJ2-1, the V gene TRBV29-1; 10 bases fit TRBD2. The CDR3 is 15 amino acids. V lost 2 bases and J lost 5; bases outside the gene matches: 6. Germline loops: CDR1 SQVTM, CDR2 ANQGSEA. CDR3 coding DNA: TGCAGCGTTGAACCAGCGGGAGGGCCGAACAATGAGCAGTTCTTC. This translates into CSVEPAGGPNNEQFF.

The chain joins TRBV2 to TRBJ1-2, with 7 bases matching TRBD1. J lost 7 bases, V lost 3 bases, and 11 bases had no gene match. Germline-derived CDR1 and CDR2 are SNHLY and FYNNEI. The CDR3 spans 15 residues. CDR3 sequence: CASSDLRQGIFGYTF. DNA of the CDR3: TGTGCCAGCAGTGATTTGAGACAGGGAATTTTTGGCTACACCTTC. Filled out from reference TRBV2 and TRBJ1-2, the complete variable domain reads EPEVTQTPSHQVTQMGQEVILRCVPISNHLYFYWYRQILGQKVEFLVSFYNNEISEKSEIFDDQFSVERPDGSNFTLKIRSTKLEDSAMYFCASSDLRQGIFGYTFGSGTRLTVV.

The chain recombines TRBV6-5 with TRBJ2-1; 7 bases are a match to TRBD2. V dropped 10 bases and J dropped 7; count of bases not matched to a gene: 4. Germline lookup yields CDR1 MNHEY and CDR2 SVGAGI. The CDR3 has 11 residues. In nucleotides, the CDR3 is TGTGCCACCGGGCGGGGGAATGAGCAGTTCTTC. It specifies CATGRGNEQFF.

For the CDR3, the DNA is TGTGCCAGCAGCGTAGGCTCCGGGGGGTCAGGTGCGGACGAGCAGTACTTC. Residues: CASSVGSGGSGADEQYF. This chain connects TRBV9 to TRBJ2-7; 7 bases are a match to TRBD2. The CDR3 extends over 17 amino acids. Germline V CDR1 and CDR2: SGDLS, YYNGEE. The trim removed 0 bases at V and 5 bases at J, leaving 14 bases unmatched.

The table lists this clone with a count of one. The chain employs TRBV4-1 and TRBJ1-1; D remains unclear. The ends were cut back, 4 bases at V and 5 bases at J, with 14 bases in the middle. The length of the CDR3 is 14 residues. Germline lookup yields CDR1 MGHRA and CDR2 YSYEKL. CDR3 in DNA: TGCGCCAGCAGCCGACCAGGAAGATTAACTGAAGCTTTCTTT. It translates to CASSRPGRLTEAFF.

The rearrangement joins TRBV11-2 to TRBJ2-1, with 10 bases identical to TRBD2. V trimming: 5 bases; J trimming: 5 bases; junction bases outside the gene matches: 3. Germline V gene lookup returns CDR1 SGHAT and CDR2 FQNNGV. This CDR3 is built from 14 residues. Here the CDR3 reads CASSRTSGNNEQFF. CDR3 DNA: TGTGCCAGCAGCAGGACTAGCGGTAACAATGAGCAGTTCTTC.

CDR3 residues: CASNKQGDEQYF. For the CDR3, the DNA is TGTGCCAGCAATAAACAGGGGGACGAGCAGTACTTC. The chain carries TRBV5-4 and TRBJ2-7; 8 nucleotides match TRBD1. This CDR3 region has 12 residues. Looked up from germline, CDR1 is SGHNT and CDR2 is YYREEE (reference sequence). V trimming: 6 bases; J trimming: 5 bases; junction bases outside the gene matches: 4.

The V gene is TRBV19, the J gene TRBJ1-2, with a tentative D call TRBD1 (5 bases). Per germline, CDR1 LNHDA and CDR2 SQIVND (reference sequence). V was shortened by 9 bases and J by 2 bases, with 10 bases between the two germline ends. The CDR3 runs 12 residues. Written as DNA, the CDR3 is TGTGCCAGCGGGCGGGACAACTATGGCTACACCTTC. Amino acid sequence: CASGRDNYGYTF.

V gene TRBV7-9 combines with J gene TRBJ2-3; 11 bases line up with TRBD2. Germline lookup yields CDR1 SEHNR and CDR2 FQNEAQ (reference sequence). V trimming: 3 bases; J trimming: 4 bases; junction bases outside the gene matches: 6. This CDR3 is built from 16 residues. CDR3 sequence (DNA): TGTGCCAGCAGCTTGGGCCTAGCGGGAGGCTCAGATACGCAGTATTTT. Its translation is CASSLGLAGGSDTQYF.

The chain recombines TRBV7-9 with TRBJ2-7; D possibly corresponds to TRBD1 (5 bases). The CDR3 extends over 14 amino acids. CDR1 SEHNR and CDR2 FQNEAQ come from the germline V gene (reference sequence). V shed 4 bases and J shed 10 bases, with 20 bases lying between them. The CDR3 DNA sequence: TGTGCCAGCAGCTCGGACCTCAAACAGGCGCACCAGTACTTC. Translation gives CASSSDLKQAHQYF. Using reference TRBV7-9 and TRBJ2-7 for the parts outside the CDR3, the full variable domain is DTGVSQNPRHKITKRGQNVTFRCDPISEHNRLYWYRQTLGQGPEFLTYFQNEAQLEKSRLLSDRFSAERPKGSFSTLEIQRTEQGDSAMYLCASSSDLKQAHQYFGPGTRLTVT.

The chain carries TRBV6-1 and TRBJ2-7; D gene ambiguous. V shed 4 bases and J shed 5 bases, with 21 bases lying between them. Germline V gene data show CDR1 as MNHNS and CDR2 as SASEGT. This CDR3 has 16 residues. The CDR3 reads CASSAANTVAVHEQYF. In nucleotides, the CDR3 is TGTGCCAGCAGTGCGGCAAATACGGTGGCGGTCCACGAGCAGTACTTC.

This chain connects TRBV6-1 to TRBJ2-7; a weak D match, TRBD2 (6 bases). Germline V gives CDR1 MNHNS, CDR2 SASEGT. The length of the CDR3 is 12 residues. Trimming left V 4 bases short and J 6 bases short, with 10 bases between. The CDR3 coding sequence is TGTGCCAGCAGTGGGGGACTTTCCGAGCAGTACTTC. It encodes CASSGGLSEQYF.